Below, 27 T cell receptor beta chains from the same sample are listed, as sequenced in a study of beta chain features in type 1 diabetes. Expressed TCRB transcripts were sequenced because the isolated RNA had all been reverse transcribed beforehand. Profiling relied on immunoSEQ multiplex PCR, and the TCRdb table lists in-frame clones only, not all of them. This table has roughly 260,000 clones, 11% appearing once. The antigens these receptors bind are not known. Study-level points and caveats: TCRB CDR3s were moderately but significantly shorter in Type 1 diabetes patients in all four CD4+ subsets.

The sequencing sample was made of naive CD4+ T cells from blood. The source is a man aged 30 to 39 with type 1 diabetes.

The chain is built from TRBV9 and TRBJ2-5, with TRBD2 matching over 8 bases. The germline CDR1 and CDR2 sequences are SGDLS and YYNGEE. This CDR3 region has 14 residues. The V gene end was trimmed by 2 bases and the J gene end by 5 bases; junction bases not matched to a gene: 5. The CDR3 loop reads CASSVIGRGETQYF. CDR3 coding DNA: TGTGCCAGCAGCGTCATCGGGAGGGGGGAGACCCAGTACTTC.

This clone was counted only a few times. V usage is TRBV7-9 and J usage is TRBJ2-2, with a possible D match to TRBD1 (5 bases). The CDR3 runs to 15 residues. Trimming took off 6 bases at V and 5 bases at J, with 16 bases between the two ends. CDR1 is SEHNR and CDR2 is FQNEAQ in the germline V gene (reference sequence). The DNA of the CDR3 is TGTGCCAGCAGGTCATCAGGGTCCGGGACCGGGGAGCTGTTTTTT. Protein: CASRSSGSGTGELFF.

As DNA, the CDR3 is TGTGCCAGCAGCGTAGGCAGGGAGGGTCAGCCCCAGCATTTT. Translated: CASSVGREGQPQHF. The rearrangement joins TRBV9 to TRBJ1-5, with a possible D match to TRBD1 (5 bases). The ends were cut back, 0 bases at V and 6 bases at J, with 10 bases in the middle. This CDR3 contains 14 residues. Germline V gene lookup returns CDR1 SGDLS and CDR2 YYNGEE.

With regard to this clone: Other DNA sequences within the sample encode an identical CDR3. The chain recombines TRBV9 with TRBJ2-3, with D possibly matching TRBD2 (6 bases). The germline V gene has CDR1 SGDLS and CDR2 YYNGEE. The CDR3 sequence is 14 residues long. Trimming left V 4 bases short and J 0 bases short, with 9 bases between. CDR3 sequence: CASSLGLSTDTQYF. The CDR3 nucleotides are TGTGCCAGCAGCTTGGGACTTAGCACAGATACGCAGTATTTT.

This clone was counted only a few times. This chain joins TRBV28 and TRBJ1-4; 8 bases are shared with TRBD1. The V and J ends lost 3 bases and 6 bases, in that order; junction bases with no gene match: 0. CDR1 and CDR2 from the germline V gene are MDHEN and SYDVKM. The length of the CDR3 is 13 residues. The CDR3 is CASSLGQDEKLFF. As DNA, the CDR3 is TGTGCCAGCAGTTTGGGACAGGATGAAAAACTGTTTTTT.

In DNA, the CDR3 is TGCGCCAGCAGCTTGTTCAGTCAAGAGACCCAGTACTTC. This encodes CASSLFSQETQYF. V is TRBV5-1 and J is TRBJ2-5; D gene uncertain. V was pared by 1 base and J by 2 bases, with 6 bases between. Germline V gene lookup returns CDR1 SGHRS and CDR2 YFSETQ. The CDR3 covers 13 residues. Together with reference TRBV5-1 and TRBJ2-5, the CDR3 gives the full variable domain: KAGVTQTPRYLIKTRGQQVTLSCSPISGHRSVSWYQQTPGQGLQFLFEYFSETQRNKGNFPGRFSGRQFSNSRSEMNVSTLELGDSALYLCASSLFSQETQYFGPGTRLLVL.

The sample holds a few counts of this clone. The chain links TRBV10-2 to TRBJ1-2; 8 nucleotides match TRBD1. V gave up 6 bases and J gave up 8 bases; unmatched junction bases: 5. CDR3 size: 12 residues. CDR1 is WSHSY, CDR2 SAAADI, per germline. CDR3 in amino acids: CASSLTGAGYTF. CDR3 DNA sequence: TGCGCCAGCAGCCTGACAGGGGCCGGCTACACCTTC.

This clone has more than one count but fewer than ten. The V and J genes are TRBV6-5 and TRBJ2-7; the match to TRBD2 covers 12 bases. CDR3 length equals 14 residues. CDR1 is MNHEY and CDR2 is SVGAGI in the germline V gene. The junction had 5 bases not matched to a gene; V was cut back by 4 bases and J by 7 bases. CDR3 nucleotides: TGTGCCAGCAGTTCTAGCGGGGGGGCGTTGGAGCAGTACTTC. Amino acids: CASSSSGGALEQYF.

In this sample, this clone turned up a few times. This sequence joins TRBV4-2 and TRBJ2-5, with 9 positions matching TRBD2. The CDR3 consists of 16 residues. V lost 4 bases to trimming and J lost 4 bases; unmatched junction nucleotides: 10. The germline V gene encodes CDR1 LGHNA and CDR2 YNFKEQ. CDR3 loop: CASSRQAGGTGETQYF. DNA for the CDR3: TGTGCCAGCAGCCGACAAGCGGGAGGAACCGGAGAGACCCAGTACTTC.

The chain is built from TRBV7-8 and TRBJ1-5; 7 bases are shared with TRBD1. This CDR3 comprises 15 residues. CDR1 SGHVS and CDR2 FQNEAQ come from the germline V gene. V shed 4 bases and J 2 bases; nucleotides not matched to a gene: 5. The CDR3 nucleotides read TGTGCCAGCAGCTCCTTAGACAGGGGCAATCAGCCCCAGCATTTT. Residues: CASSSLDRGNQPQHF.

The chain is built from TRBV5-1 and TRBJ1-2; D not certain. V lost 5 bases to trimming and J lost 8 bases, with 16 bases between them. The length of the CDR3 is 13 residues. Germline CDR1 and CDR2: SGHRS and YFSETQ. In DNA form, the CDR3 reads TGCGCCAGCAGTTCGAATCCTTCGAGCGGCTACACCTTC. Translated: CASSSNPSSGYTF. Filled out from reference TRBV5-1 and TRBJ1-2, the complete variable domain reads KAGVTQTPRYLIKTRGQQVTLSCSPISGHRSVSWYQQTPGQGLQFLFEYFSETQRNKGNFPGRFSGRQFSNSRSEMNVSTLELGDSALYLCASSSNPSSGYTFGSGTRLTVV.

This clone showed up just a few times. The CDR3 spells CSVRRGTGGRETQYF. CDR3 coding DNA: TGCAGCGTGCGCCGTGGGACAGGGGGCAGGGAGACCCAGTACTTC. This chain joins TRBV29-1 and TRBJ2-5; TRBD1 matches at 12 bases. Germline CDR1 and CDR2: SQVTM and ANQGSEA. The trim removed 6 bases at V and 5 bases at J, leaving 10 bases unmatched. The CDR3 contains 15 residues.

This chain connects TRBV4-3 to TRBJ2-1, with a tentative D call TRBD1 (6 bases). Germline lookup yields CDR1 LGHNA and CDR2 YSLEER. V was cut by 0 bases and J by 6 bases, with 6 bases left in between. The CDR3 length is 13 residues. The DNA for the CDR3 is TGCGCCAGCAGCCAAGAACAGGGCAATGAGCAGTTCTTC. Encoded protein: CASSQEQGNEQFF.

The chain has TRBV7-2 and TRBJ1-3; TRBD1 might be the D (6 bases). V gave up 2 bases and J gave up 2 bases, with 10 bases separating them. This CDR3 spans 15 amino acids. In germline, CDR1 is SGHTA, CDR2 FQGNSA. CDR3 sequence (DNA): TGTGCCAGCAGCTTATGGGCAGGGGCTGGAAACACCATATATTTT. Translation: CASSLWAGAGNTIYF.

This clone was counted a few times. The genes are TRBV4-3 and TRBJ2-2; D ambiguous. The CDR3 spans 15 residues. V was trimmed by 0 bases and J by 0 bases, leaving 5 bases between them. CDR1 and CDR2 (germline): LGHNA, YSLEER. DNA for the CDR3: TGCGCCAGCAGCCAAGAGTCTGCGAACACCGGGGAGCTGTTTTTT. Amino acids: CASSQESANTGELFF.

The V gene is TRBV30, the J gene TRBJ1-5; 10 bases map to TRBD1. This CDR3 is 14 amino acids long. The trim removed 2 bases at V and 6 bases at J, leaving 4 bases unmatched. Germline V CDR1 and CDR2: GTSNPN, SVGIG (reference sequence). CDR3 sequence reads: CAWSRGQGSQPQHF. In DNA, the CDR3 is TGTGCCTGGAGTAGGGGACAGGGGTCTCAGCCCCAGCATTTT.

The J gene is TRBJ2-7, the V gene TRBV11-3, with TRBD1 matching over 8 bases. With 5 bases clipped from V and 4 bases from J, the junction kept 4 bases outside the gene matches. From germline, CDR1 is SGHNT and CDR2 YENEEA. The CDR3 sequence is 13 residues long. The CDR3: CASSPGTGYEQYF. In DNA, the CDR3 is TGTGCCAGCAGCCCCGGGACAGGTTACGAGCAGTACTTC.

J is TRBJ1-4 and V is TRBV5-6; 8 positions match TRBD1. Per germline, CDR1 SGHDT and CDR2 YYEEEE. The CDR3 is 16 amino acids. Unmatched junction bases numbered 8, after V lost 0 bases and J lost 7 bases. This CDR3 reads CASSLDSRTGREKLFF. CDR3 nucleotide sequence: TGTGCCAGCAGCTTGGATTCTCGGACAGGGCGTGAAAAACTGTTTTTT.

This clone was observed a few times. The CDR3 protein is CASSSGLAVYNEQFF. As DNA, the CDR3 is TGTGCCAGCAGCTCCGGACTAGCGGTTTACAATGAGCAGTTCTTC. V usage is TRBV5-4 and J usage is TRBJ2-1, with 10 bases matching TRBD2. The J segment lost 4 bases and the V segment lost 3 bases, leaving 4 bases of the junction unmatched. CDR1 and CDR2 from the germline V gene are SGHNT and YYREEE (reference sequence). The CDR3 is 15 amino acids.

The V gene is TRBV10-3, the J gene TRBJ2-1; TRBD2 matches 8 bases. The germline V gene has CDR1 ENHRY and CDR2 SYGVKD. Unmatched junction bases numbered 3, after V lost 11 bases and J lost 0 bases. The CDR3 runs 13 residues. The CDR3: CAGGGSSYNEQFF. CDR3 nucleotides: TGTGCCGGCGGGGGGAGCTCCTACAATGAGCAGTTCTTC.

This clone turned up a few times. The V gene is TRBV9, the J gene TRBJ2-5; D is perhaps TRBD2 (6 bases). The V end lost 3 bases, the J end lost 4 bases, and 19 bases lay between the germline ends. Germline V gives CDR1 SGDLS, CDR2 YYNGEE. The CDR3 extends over 16 amino acids. DNA for the CDR3: TGTGCCAGCAGCGGGGGACTTGAGGAGACAAGAGAGACCCAGTACTTC. Protein product: CASSGGLEETRETQYF.

This clone has a handful of counts. The chain has TRBV30 and TRBJ1-4; D not certain. Trimming cost V 2 bases and J 0 bases, with 10 bases left between them. CDR1 GTSNPN and CDR2 SVGIG come from the germline V gene (reference sequence). The CDR3 loop spans 15 amino acids. The CDR3 loop is CAWSTDFATNEKLFF. DNA of the CDR3: TGTGCCTGGAGTACCGACTTTGCAACTAATGAAAAACTGTTTTTT.

This chain links TRBV4-3 with TRBJ2-3, with D perhaps matching TRBD2 (5 bases). V lost 0 bases and J lost 8, with 12 bases in between. Germline V lookup: CDR1 LGHNA, CDR2 YSLEER. The CDR3 is made up of 14 amino acids. The CDR3 nucleotides are TGCGCCAGCAGCCAAGATGAGGGTACCGGTACGCAGTATTTT. This translates into CASSQDEGTGTQYF.

A remark on this clone: The junction does not match germline at one end; this may be a read error. The chain carries TRBV7-3 and TRBJ2-4, with D tentatively TRBD1 (6 bases). This CDR3 has 14 residues. Per the germline V gene, CDR1 is SGHTA and CDR2 is FQGTGA. DNA for the CDR3: TGTGCCAGCAGCCAGGGGCCCGTCGAAAATATTCAGTACTTC. This codes for CASSQGPVENIQYF.

This clone was picked up a small number of times. This chain uses TRBV9 with TRBJ2-3; D is uncertain. V lost 4 bases, J lost 6 bases, and 12 bases lay in between. This CDR3 spans 13 amino acids. CDR1 and CDR2 (germline): SGDLS, YYNGEE. CDR3: CASSWVAFDTQYF. In DNA form, the CDR3 reads TGTGCCAGCAGCTGGGTAGCCTTCGATACGCAGTATTTT.

This chain links TRBV4-2 with TRBJ2-7; the match to TRBD1 covers 9 bases. The CDR3 is made up of 14 amino acids. The V gene end was trimmed by 1 base and the J gene end by 6 bases; junction bases not matched to a gene: 4. Germline V gene sequence: CDR1 LGHNA, CDR2 YNFKEQ. The CDR3 nucleotides read TGTGCCAGCAGCCAAGGGGACAGGGATCGCGAGCAGTACTTC. Protein sequence: CASSQGDRDREQYF.

The rearrangement joins TRBV7-2 to TRBJ1-1; D unclear. Per the germline V gene, CDR1 is SGHTA and CDR2 is FQGNSA. V was pared by 1 base and J by 3 bases, with 9 bases between. The CDR3 spans 14 residues. The CDR3 DNA follows: TGTGCCAGCAGCTTAGAGTTAGAACACACTGAAGCTTTCTTT. It translates to CASSLELEHTEAFF.